One and the same sample provided the 10 T cell receptor beta chains below, sequenced in a study of blood T cells in healthy people across ages. Primed by a sample-barcoded 5' primer and a J-beta primer mix, a second PCR proceeded for about 6 to 11 cycles. From the 5' RACE reads, TCRdb called clonotypes with MiXCR, one entry per CDR3 protein. In the table there are hundreds of thousands of distinct CDR3 sequences, roughly two fifths of which are singletons. The sequenced sample was blood. All receptors derive from a man older than 75 in good health.

The V call is TRBV3-1, the J call TRBJ1-5; the D is unclear. Trimming removed 3 bases from V and 5 bases from J, with 8 bases in between. CDR3 size: 13 residues. The germline V gene has CDR1 LGHDT and CDR2 YNNKEL (reference sequence). The CDR3 protein is CASSQGTHQPQHF. CDR3 DNA: TGTGCCAGCAGCCAGGGAACACATCAGCCCCAGCATTTT.

Only a few counts were recorded for this clonotype. The rearrangement uses TRBV10-1 and TRBJ1-2, with 12 bases lining up with TRBD1. The CDR3 is 13 amino acids. Germline CDR1 and CDR2: WNHNN and SYGVQD (reference sequence). V was clipped by 8 bases and J by 6 bases; unmatched bases: 4. Written as DNA, the CDR3 is TGCGCCAGCGGGGGACAGGGGGCAGATGGCTACACCTTC. Amino acid sequence: CASGGQGADGYTF.

This chain uses TRBV20-1 with TRBJ2-5, with TRBD2 matching 11 bases. CDR3 length: 17 residues. Germline CDR1 DFQATT, CDR2 SNEGSKA (reference sequence). V gave up 5 bases and J gave up 5 bases; unmatched junction bases: 16. In DNA, the CDR3 is TGCAGTGCTGATACTAATAGCGGGGGGGCGTGGTTGGAGACCCAGTACTTC. The encoded protein is CSADTNSGGAWLETQYF.

The CDR3 protein is CASSPGTSEVNEQFF. CDR3 sequence (DNA): TGTGCCAGCAGCCCCGGGACCAGTGAGGTCAATGAGCAGTTCTTC. The gene calls are TRBV7-9 and TRBJ2-1; TRBD1 or TRBD2 may be the D gene (5 bases each). V shed 5 bases and J shed 6 bases, with 17 bases lying between them. The CDR3 runs to 15 residues. Germline V lookup: CDR1 SEHNR, CDR2 FQNEAQ (reference sequence).

In its sample, this clonotype was seen a few times. This rearrangement joins TRBV20-1 to TRBJ2-3, with TRBD2 matching 11 bases. J was trimmed by 2 bases and V by 5 bases; bases with no gene match: 9. The CDR3 runs 16 residues. Germline loops: CDR1 DFQATT, CDR2 SNEGSKA (reference sequence). CDR3 protein: CSADRGTSGHTDTQYF. In DNA form, the CDR3 reads TGCAGTGCTGATCGAGGGACTAGCGGACACACAGATACGCAGTATTTT.

V usage is TRBV12-3 or TRBV12-4 and J usage is TRBJ2-4, with no clear D. Between the trimmed V and J ends, which lost 3 bases and 0 bases, there was a span of 9 bases. CDR3 size: 15 residues. The DNA of the CDR3 is TGTGCCAGCAGTTTCGGGTACAAAGCCAAAAACATTCAGTACTTC. This translates into CASSFGYKAKNIQYF.

The chain employs TRBV4-3 and TRBJ1-1; D gene unclear. V shed 3 bases and J shed 0 bases, with 8 bases lying between them. The CDR3 runs to 14 residues. CDR1 and CDR2 (germline): LGHNA, YSLEER. The DNA of the CDR3 is TGCGCCAGCAGCCAGTGGGCGCTGAACACTGAAGCTTTCTTT. Translation: CASSQWALNTEAFF.

A note on this clonotype: Its ends do not fully match the called genes, so a read error is possible. J is TRBJ2-7 and V is TRBV12-3 or TRBV12-4; TRBD1 matches at 9 bases. The CDR3 contains 13 residues. CDR3 loop: CVSRNTGGDEQYF. For the CDR3, the DNA is TGTGTCAGCAGAAATACAGGGGGCGACGAGCAGTACTTC.

In nucleotides, the CDR3 is TGCGCCAGCAGCCGCGGGGACAGGGGGCGCATCAACACTGAAGCTTTCTTT. As protein: CASSRGDRGRINTEAFF. This chain joins TRBV5-1 and TRBJ1-1, with 12 positions matching TRBD1. The CDR3 is 17 amino acids. V was pared by 4 bases and J by 2 bases, with 9 bases of the junction left unmatched. The germline CDR1 and CDR2 sequences are SGHRS and YFSETQ.

This clonotype was detected a few times. The DNA of the CDR3 is TGTGCCAGTAGTATCTCGGGGCTAGCTGGAGAGACCCAGTACTTC. Encoded protein: CASSISGLAGETQYF. V usage is TRBV19 and J usage is TRBJ2-5; TRBD1 or TRBD2 may be the D gene (5 bases each). CDR3 length: 15 residues. Trimming left V 3 bases short and J 4 bases short, with 15 bases between. Germline CDR1 LNHDA, CDR2 SQIVND (reference sequence).